The present entry profiles one T cell receptor beta chain with its context. Generated by immunoSEQ multiplex PCR, the TCRdb table keeps only in-frame clones and is missing some. Of about 150,000 clones listed, about 90% were seen once; the top ten hold over 1.5%. This entry comes from a study of control samples from healthy donors and cancer patients. Germline lookup yields CDR1 SGHRS and CDR2 YFSETQ. CDR3 length equals 13 residues. V lost 0 bases and J lost 0, with 3 bases in between. The sequenced sample was blood. The gene calls are TRBV5-1 and TRBJ1-2; D is uncertain. This TCR came from a young man in good health. The CDR3 sequence: CASSLGANYGYTF. In DNA, the CDR3 is TGCGCCAGCAGCTTGGGTGCTAACTATGGCTACACCTTC.